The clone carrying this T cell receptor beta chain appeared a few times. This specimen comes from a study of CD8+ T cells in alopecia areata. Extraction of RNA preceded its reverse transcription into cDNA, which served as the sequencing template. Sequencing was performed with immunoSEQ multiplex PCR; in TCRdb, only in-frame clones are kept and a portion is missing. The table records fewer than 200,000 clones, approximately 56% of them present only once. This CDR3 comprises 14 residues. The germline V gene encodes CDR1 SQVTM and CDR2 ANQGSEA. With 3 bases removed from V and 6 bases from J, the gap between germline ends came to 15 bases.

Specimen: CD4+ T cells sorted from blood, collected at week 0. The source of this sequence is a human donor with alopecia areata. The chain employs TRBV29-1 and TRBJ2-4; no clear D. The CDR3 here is CSVDAQSLGNIQYF. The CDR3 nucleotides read TGCAGCGTTGATGCCCAGAGTTTGGGAAACATTCAGTACTTC.